Included here is one T cell receptor (beta chain) sequence, with context. Its target is unknown. This CDR3 comprises 18 residues. The V gene's germline CDR1 is SGHRS and CDR2 YFSETQ. Unmatched junction bases numbered 6, after V lost 0 bases and J lost 2 bases. This sample was taken from a study of cytomegalovirus exposure and HLA in healthy donors. Overall study results and limits: Later, an analysis showed that TCR beta chains associated with HLA were more clonally expanded than others that were equally common.

PCR primers comprised 60 Vbeta and 13 Jbeta primers. Only in-frame clones appear in the TCRdb table, and some are missing; sequencing was by immunoSEQ multiplex PCR. Counted here are nearly 200,000 clones, about nine tenths occurring once; the ten biggest clones make up around 1.2%. The receptor was isolated from a man aged 25 to 40 in good health and CMV-seronegative. The sequenced material came from PBMCs. The chain uses TRBV5-1 and TRBJ2-6, with TRBD1 identical over 9 bases. In DNA form, the CDR3 reads TGCGCCAGCAGCTTGGAACAGGGGGCCATGGCTGGGGCCAACGTCCTGACTTTC. Amino acids: CASSLEQGAMAGANVLTF.